This T cell receptor beta chain was recovered during a study of human T cells and chemical hapten exposure. Whole-study context: Throughout the approximately 25-week study, diphenylcyclopropenone was applied weekly to the patients' scalps. Points from the study as a whole: The presence of alopecia in the donors means their immune response may differ from healthy people's.

In regard to this clonotype: The antigen is unknown.

Time point reported: pre-sensitization, week 0. Sample treatment: therapeutic diphenylcyclopropenone sensitization with weekly scalp DPC. TCRdb re-analysed the RACE reads in MiXCR, keeping a single row per CDR3 protein. The sample lists 250,000 or so distinct CDR3 sequences, approximately 8% occurring once. Germline values: CDR1 MDHEN, CDR2 SYDVKM. V was shortened by 2 bases and J by 3 bases, with 16 bases between the two germline ends. This CDR3 contains 17 residues. The rearrangement links TRBV28 to TRBJ2-2, with D possibly TRBD2 on 6 matching bases. This receptor was obtained from a man between 18 and 29 years old with alopecia areata. Some clones in this sample may be carry-over from other donors' samples. The material sequenced was whole blood, taken in connection with sensitization to the hapten diphenylcyclopropenone (DPC). The CDR3 is CASSLILAGTHTGELFF. CDR3 in DNA: TGTGCCAGCAGTTTAATATTGGCGGGGACCCACACCGGGGAGCTGTTTTTT.